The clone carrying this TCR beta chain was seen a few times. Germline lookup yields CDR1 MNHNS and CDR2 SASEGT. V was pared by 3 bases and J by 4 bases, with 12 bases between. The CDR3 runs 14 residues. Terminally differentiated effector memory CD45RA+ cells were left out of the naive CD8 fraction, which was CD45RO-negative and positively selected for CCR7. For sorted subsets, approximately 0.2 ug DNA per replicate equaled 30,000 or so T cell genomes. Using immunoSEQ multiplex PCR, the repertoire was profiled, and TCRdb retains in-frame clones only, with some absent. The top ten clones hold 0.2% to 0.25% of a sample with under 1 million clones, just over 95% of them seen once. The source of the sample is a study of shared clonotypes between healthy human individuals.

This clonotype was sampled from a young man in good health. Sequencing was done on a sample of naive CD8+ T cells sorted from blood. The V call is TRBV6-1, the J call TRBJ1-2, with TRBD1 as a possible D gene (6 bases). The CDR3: CASSDTGYGYGYTF. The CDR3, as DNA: TGTGCCAGCAGTGACACAGGGTACGGCTATGGCTACACCTTC.